This is a list of T cell receptor beta chains from one sample in a study of blood T cell repertoires in COVID-19. TCRdb's copy holds only in-frame clones and misses some; the assay was immunoSEQ multiplex PCR. The data contain some 54,000 clones, around 92% of them singletons. The sample was peripheral blood. The receptors stem from a man between 60 and 75 years old with acute or convalescent COVID-19. Both conserved end residues are part of each CDR3. D genes are given only for firm matches. Expanded clones get a size class; other rows say once, few or many, or leave the size out.

d_gene	v_gene	j_gene	abundance	CDR3nt	CDR3aa
TRBD2	TRBV28	TRBJ2-1	.	TGTGCCAGCAGTCTCCCTCAACGCGGGAGGGCCAGGTCCTACAATGAGCAGTTCTTC	CASSLPQRGRARSYNEQFF
.	TRBV30	TRBJ2-5	once	TGTGCCTGGAGTGTAGGGGGGACTCGCGGGGGTCAACGGGAGACCCAGTACTTC	CAWSVGGTRGGQRETQYF
.	TRBV9	TRBJ1-1	.	TGTGCCAGCAGCGTAGGGTCAGACACTGAAGCTTTCTTT	CASSVGSDTEAFF
TRBD1	TRBV6-1	TRBJ1-1	.	TGTGCCAGCAGTGAAGGGACAGGGGAAATCCCCCACACTGAAGCTTTCTTT	CASSEGTGEIPHTEAFF
TRBD1	TRBV28	TRBJ2-7	.	TGTGCCAGCAGTTCCATCCAGGGGGACCACGAGCAGTACTTC	CASSSIQGDHEQYF
TRBD2	TRBV7-2	TRBJ2-1	.	TGTGCCAGCAGCTTCGCGGGAGTTAGTGGTGAGCAGTTCTTC	CASSFAGVSGEQFF
TRBD2	TRBV10-3	TRBJ2-7	.	TGTGCCATCAGTACTAGCGGGACGGACTACGAGCAGTACTTC	CAISTSGTDYEQYF
.	TRBV5-4	TRBJ2-3	.	TGTGCCAGCAGCTTGGACCAGAGCACAGATACGCAGTATTTT	CASSLDQSTDTQYF
TRBD1	TRBV9	TRBJ2-7	.	TGTGCCAGCAGCGTTCAAGGTGCAGGGGGCTCCGAGCAGTACTTC	CASSVQGAGGSEQYF
TRBD2	TRBV24-1	TRBJ2-3	.	TGTGCCACAGGGACTAGCGTTAGCACAGATACGCAGTATTTT	CATGTSVSTDTQYF
.	TRBV18	TRBJ2-5	once	TGTGCCAGCTCACCAATTCGGGGGTCGGAGACCCAGTACTTC	CASSPIRGSETQYF
.	TRBV4-2	TRBJ1-2	.	TGTGCCAGCAGCCAAGATGGGAGGCCTTATGGCTACACCTTC	CASSQDGRPYGYTF
.	TRBV7-3	TRBJ1-1	.	TGTGCCAGCAGCCTCTCACGCGGGACTGAAGCTTTCTTT	CASSLSRGTEAFF
.	TRBV19	TRBJ2-1	medium-sized	TGTGCCAGTAGTATAGAAGCCCCGGACTACCTCTCCTACAATGAGCAGTTCTTC	CASSIEAPDYLSYNEQFF
TRBD1	TRBV19	TRBJ1-2	.	TGTGCCAGTATCCCGGGAGGCAGGGGGCTCTATGGCTACACCTTC	CASIPGGRGLYGYTF
TRBD2	TRBV11-1	TRBJ2-1	once	TGTGCCAGCAGGCTAACTAGCGGGAGCGGGAATGAGCAGTTCTTC	CASRLTSGSGNEQFF
.	TRBV28	TRBJ1-2	.	TGTGCCAGCAGTTCGGGTATTCGCTCCTATGGCTACACCTTC	CASSSGIRSYGYTF
TRBD1	TRBV29-1	TRBJ2-2	.	TGCAGCGCCGGACAGGGGGCGAACACCGGGGAGCTGTTTTTT	CSAGQGANTGELFF
TRBD2	TRBV11-2	TRBJ2-2	.	TGTGCCAGCAGCCCGCGTAGCGGGAGCACCGGGGAGCTGTTTTTT	CASSPRSGSTGELFF
TRBD2	TRBV6-1	TRBJ2-7	.	TGTGCCAGCAGTGAAGGGGTCTTTAGCGGGTCTTCCTACGAGCAGTACTTC	CASSEGVFSGSSYEQYF
TRBD2	TRBV7-2	TRBJ2-3	.	TGTGCCAGCAGCCCAGGGAGGGGCACAGATACGCAGTATTTT	CASSPGRGTDTQYF
TRBD1	TRBV18	TRBJ1-5	.	TGTGCCAGCTCACGCGGACAGGGGGCGGAACAGCCCCAGCATTTT	CASSRGQGAEQPQHF
TRBD2	TRBV11-2	TRBJ2-3	.	TGTGCCAGCAGCTTAGGGGGCCTTCTAGCGGCCCTCACAGATACGCAGTATTTT	CASSLGGLLAALTDTQYF
.	TRBV5-1	TRBJ1-4	.	TGCGCCAGCAGCTTGGACAGGGCCGGTAATGAAAAACTGTTTTTT	CASSLDRAGNEKLFF
.	TRBV19	TRBJ1-2	once	TGTGCCAGTAGTATAGGGAGTGGCTACACCTTC	CASSIGSGYTF
TRBD1	TRBV30	TRBJ1-2	.	TGTGCCTGGGACAGGGTCTGGGGAGGCTACACCTTC	CAWDRVWGGYTF
.	TRBV19	TRBJ1-1	.	TGTGCCAGCTCTCCTATGTCCTCGAACACTGAAGCTTTCTTT	CASSPMSSNTEAFF
.	TRBV28	TRBJ2-7	.	TGTGCCAGCTTGACAGGTACCTACGAGCAGTACTTC	CASLTGTYEQYF
.	TRBV15	TRBJ2-3	.	TGTGCCACCAGCAGAGATATCGGCACAGATACGCAGTATTTT	CATSRDIGTDTQYF
.	TRBV6-2/TRBV6-3	TRBJ1-2	once	TGTGCCAGCAGTTACAATTCGAACTATGGCTACACCTTC	CASSYNSNYGYTF
TRBD1	TRBV4-3	TRBJ1-4	.	TGCGCCAGCAGCCAAGATAGGCGAGGGGGCCTTAATGAAAAACTGTTTTTT	CASSQDRRGGLNEKLFF
.	TRBV10-1	TRBJ1-5	.	TGCGCCAGCCTAGTCCCCGAAACGAGCCCAAAGCTGCCCCAGCATTTT	CASLVPETSPKLPQHF
TRBD1	TRBV6-5	TRBJ1-3	.	TGTGCCACGCAGGACAGGATCGCTGGAAACACCATATATTTT	CATQDRIAGNTIYF
TRBD1	TRBV4-2	TRBJ2-3	.	TGTGCCAGCAGCCAAGATTATTCCGGGACAGCGCTGAGCGGAGGCACAGATACGCAGTATTTT	CASSQDYSGTALSGGTDTQYF
.	TRBV30	TRBJ1-6	.	TGTGCCTGGAGTGGTGGAGTTAATTCACCCCTCCACTTT	CAWSGGVNSPLHF
TRBD1	TRBV28	TRBJ2-1	.	TGTGCCAGCAGCATATCAGGGGGCACGAGAAATGAGCAGTTCTTC	CASSISGGTRNEQFF
.	TRBV6-1	TRBJ1-1	once	TGTGCCAGCAGTGAAGAGCGGCCGCGGCGTGAAGCTTTCTTT	CASSEERPRREAFF
TRBD1	TRBV7-9	TRBJ1-6	.	TGTGCCAGCAGCTTAGGGACAGGGCCGGATTCACCCCTCCACTTT	CASSLGTGPDSPLHF
.	TRBV6-5	TRBJ2-5	.	TGTGCCAGCAGTCGTCCGGGACACCTCCAAGAGACCCAGTACTTC	CASSRPGHLQETQYF
TRBD2	TRBV11-3	TRBJ2-3	once	TGTGCCAGCAGCACCGAGCGGGAGTCGACAGATACGCAGTATTTT	CASSTERESTDTQYF
.	TRBV5-5	TRBJ1-3	.	TGTGCCAGCAGCTTGTCCCAGGGGTTCCTCTCTGGAAACACCATATATTTT	CASSLSQGFLSGNTIYF
.	TRBV5-4	TRBJ2-7	.	TGTGCCAGCAGCTTACGGGACTACGAGCAGTACTTC	CASSLRDYEQYF
TRBD2	TRBV7-2	TRBJ2-7	.	TGTGCCAGCAGCTTAAGGCTAGCGGGAGACCAGTACTTC	CASSLRLAGDQYF
.	TRBV20-1	TRBJ2-7	.	TGCAGTGCTAGTCAGGACCCGGGACACAGCTACGAGCAGTACTTC	CSASQDPGHSYEQYF
TRBD1	TRBV4-1	TRBJ2-1	.	TGCGCCAGCAGCCTAGGACAGGGGGTTACAAATGAGCAGTTCTTC	CASSLGQGVTNEQFF
.	TRBV19	TRBJ1-2	.	TGTGCCAGTAGTATCGATTTTGGCTTTGGCTACACCTTC	CASSIDFGFGYTF
TRBD1	TRBV7-2	TRBJ2-7	.	TGTGCCAGCAGCCTAGTGGGACAGATTCCTTCCTACGAGCAGTACTTC	CASSLVGQIPSYEQYF
.	TRBV19	TRBJ1-5	few	TGTGCCAGTAGTATAGACAGGGACTTAAATCAGCCCCAGCATTTT	CASSIDRDLNQPQHF
TRBD1	TRBV5-1	TRBJ2-6	.	TGCGCCAGCAGCTCAGGGACAGGGGCTGGGGCCAACGTCCTGACTTTC	CASSSGTGAGANVLTF
TRBD2	TRBV6-2/TRBV6-3	TRBJ2-1	.	TGTGCCAGCAGTTACCAGATGAACAGGGTCGGACTAGCGGGAGCCGATGAGCAGTTCTTC	CASSYQMNRVGLAGADEQFF
.	TRBV7-2	TRBJ1-1	.	TGTGCCAGCAGCTTAGGGGCGGGAAACACTGAAGCTTTCTTT	CASSLGAGNTEAFF
TRBD2	TRBV7-2	TRBJ2-7	.	TGTGCCAGCAGGCCAGGGCGGGAGATCCACGAGCAGTACTTC	CASRPGREIHEQYF
.	TRBV29-1	TRBJ2-1	.	TGCAGCGTTGAAGGTGCGGGCCTTTACAATGAGCAGTTCTTC	CSVEGAGLYNEQFF
.	TRBV19	TRBJ2-3	.	TGTGCCAGTAGTCCGCGAACTAAAGGTACGCAGTATTTT	CASSPRTKGTQYF
TRBD2	TRBV18	TRBJ2-1	.	TGTGCCAGCTCACCAGTGGCTAGCGGGAGGGCCGGATCGTCCAATGAGCAGTTCTTC	CASSPVASGRAGSSNEQFF
.	TRBV7-6	TRBJ1-3	once	TGTGCCAGCAGCCAGCTGGAGGTGCGAGGCTCTGGAAACACCATATATTTT	CASSQLEVRGSGNTIYF
.	TRBV5-4	TRBJ1-1	few	TGTGCCAGCAGCTTGATAGGGAGCGGCACTGAAGCTTTCTTT	CASSLIGSGTEAFF
TRBD1	TRBV5-8	TRBJ1-1	.	TGTGCCAGCCCGGGACAGATGGCTTTTCGGAACACTGAAGCTTTCTTT	CASPGQMAFRNTEAFF
.	TRBV7-2	TRBJ2-2	.	TGTGCCAGCAGCTTACCAGGACAGAACGCGAACACCGGGGAGCTGTTTTTT	CASSLPGQNANTGELFF
TRBD2	TRBV27	TRBJ2-1	.	TGTGCCAGCAGTTTATCAGGACTAGTGAGCTCCTACAATGAGCAGTTCTTC	CASSLSGLVSSYNEQFF